Below are 29 T cell receptor beta chains sequenced from a single sample in a study of CD8+ T cells in alopecia areata. Reverse transcription of extracted RNA yielded cDNA, which provided the sequencing template. Sequencing was performed with immunoSEQ multiplex PCR; in TCRdb, only in-frame clones are kept and a portion is missing. Among hundreds of thousands of clones listed, more than 55% were seen once. Indicated treatment: oral pan-JAK inhibitor, 5-10 mg twice daily. The specimen was CD4+ T cells sorted from blood, collected between weeks 44 and 45, from a patient treated with tofacitinib. All receptors derive from a human donor with alopecia areata.

This clone came up a few times. The chain employs TRBV29-1 and TRBJ1-4; D not resolved. The CDR3 is made up of 13 amino acids. The germline V gene encodes CDR1 SQVTM and CDR2 ANQGSEA. V was clipped by 4 bases and J by 4 bases, with 10 bases between them. The CDR3 sequence is CSVGRRDNEKLFF. CDR3 DNA: TGCAGCGTTGGCAGGAGAGATAATGAAAAACTGTTTTTT. Full variable domain (missing parts from reference TRBV29-1 and TRBJ1-4): SAVISQKPSRDICQRGTSLTIQCQVDSQVTMMFWYRQQPGQSLTLIATANQGSEATYESGFVIDKFPISRPNLTFSTLTVSNMSPEDSSIYLCSVGRRDNEKLFFGSGTQLSVL.

On this clone itself: This CDR3 is also generated by other DNA sequences in the sample. The CDR3 coding sequence is TGTGCCAGCAGCCCGGGACAGGGGGCCCGAGAGACCCAGTACTTC. The encoded protein is CASSPGQGARETQYF. This chain joins TRBV11-2 and TRBJ2-5, with 12 nucleotides matching TRBD1. This CDR3 spans 15 amino acids. CDR1 is SGHAT and CDR2 is FQNNGV in the germline V gene. The J segment lost 4 bases and the V segment lost 5 bases, leaving 5 bases of the junction unmatched.

The chain recombines TRBV5-1 with TRBJ2-3, with 15 bases aligning to TRBD2. This CDR3 is 19 amino acids long. Germline values: CDR1 SGHRS, CDR2 YFSETQ. V was clipped by 3 bases and J by 2 bases; unmatched bases: 10. CDR3 sequence reads: CASSSGLAGGHGITDTQYF. DNA for the CDR3: TGCGCCAGCAGCTCCGGACTAGCGGGGGGGCATGGTATCACAGATACGCAGTATTTT.

A single count supports this clone. The V and J genes are TRBV28 and TRBJ1-2; no clear D. V was trimmed by 6 bases and J by 4 bases, leaving 12 bases between them. CDR1 and CDR2 from the germline V gene are MDHEN and SYDVKM. This CDR3 spans 13 amino acids. As DNA, the CDR3 is TGTGCCAGCAGACAGACGGGGAGCTATGGCTACACCTTC. Translated, it gives CASRQTGSYGYTF.

The chain recombines TRBV19 with TRBJ1-2, with D perhaps TRBD1 (5 bases). V lost 8 bases, J lost 8 bases, and 15 bases lay in between. Germline-derived CDR1 and CDR2 are LNHDA and SQIVND (reference sequence). This CDR3 has 12 residues. The CDR3 is CASHGGGQGYTF. CDR3 nucleotide sequence: TGTGCCAGTCACGGTGGGGGTCAAGGCTACACCTTC.

The V and J genes are TRBV7-3 and TRBJ1-1; no definite D call. V shed 4 bases and J shed 7 bases, with 13 bases lying between them. The CDR3 has 13 residues. Germline-derived CDR1 and CDR2 are SGHTA and FQGTGA. In DNA, the CDR3 is TGTGCCAGCAGCTCCAACTCCGGTGGTGAAGCTTTCTTT. This sequence encodes CASSSNSGGEAFF.

In this sample, this clone turned up once. This chain joins TRBV9 and TRBJ2-3, with TRBD1 matching over 7 bases. Trimming cost V 4 bases and J 1 base; bases outside gene matches: 6. This CDR3 is 15 amino acids long. The germline gives CDR1 SGDLS, CDR2 YYNGEE. DNA of the CDR3: TGTGCCAGCAGCTCGCGACAGGGAGGCACAGATACGCAGTATTTT. It codes for CASSSRQGGTDTQYF.

The table lists this clone with a few counts. The V call is TRBV7-2, the J call TRBJ2-1, with D perhaps matching TRBD1 (5 bases). Germline-derived CDR1 and CDR2 are SGHTA and FQGNSA. The CDR3 runs 13 residues. The V gene lost 5 bases and the J gene lost 6 bases, with 11 bases spanning the gap. The CDR3, as DNA: TGTGCCAGCAGCGCTGGACACAGCAATGAGCAGTTCTTC. The encoded protein is CASSAGHSNEQFF.

Notes on this clone: Other DNA variants within this sample encode the same CDR3. The chain has TRBV4-3 and TRBJ2-6; perhaps TRBD2 as D (6 bases). CDR3 length: 18 residues. V was pared by 4 bases and J by 0 bases, with 16 bases between. Per germline, CDR1 LGHNA and CDR2 YSLEER. In nucleotides, the CDR3 is TGCGCCAGCAGCCGAGGGACTTCTCCCTTCTCTGGGGCCAACGTCCTGACTTTC. Translated, it gives CASSRGTSPFSGANVLTF.

This clone showed up just a few times. The chain joins TRBV29-1 to TRBJ2-7; D is possibly TRBD2 (6 bases). The length of the CDR3 is 12 residues. The ends were cut back, 6 bases at V and 4 bases at J, with 13 bases in the middle. From germline, CDR1 is SQVTM and CDR2 ANQGSEA. CDR3 loop: CSVRGGAYEQYF. Here the CDR3 DNA reads TGCAGCGTCCGGGGCGGGGCGTACGAGCAGTACTTC.

The chain has TRBV7-2 and TRBJ1-1, with D unclear. The CDR3 loop spans 15 amino acids. The V end was cut by 1 base, the J end by 0 bases, with 9 bases between. Per germline, CDR1 SGHTA and CDR2 FQGNSA. The CDR3 sequence: CASSLGVGMNTEAFF. CDR3 in DNA: TGTGCCAGCAGCTTAGGGGTAGGCATGAACACTGAAGCTTTCTTT.

There are a few counts of this clone. The V and J genes are TRBV29-1 and TRBJ2-7; TRBD2 might be the D (6 bases). The germline V gene has CDR1 SQVTM and CDR2 ANQGSEA. Trimming removed 0 bases from V and 5 bases from J, with 8 bases in between. The CDR3 length is 12 residues. As DNA, the CDR3 is TGCAGCGTTGAAGAACGCGGGGACGAGCAGTACTTC. It translates to CSVEERGDEQYF.

The rearrangement uses TRBV19 and TRBJ1-1, with a possible D match to TRBD1 (6 bases). CDR1 and CDR2 from the germline V gene are LNHDA and SQIVND (reference sequence). This CDR3 is 14 amino acids long. Trimming stripped 6 bases from V and 4 bases from J, with 15 bases between. The CDR3 sequence is CASRTQGGATEAFF. The CDR3 DNA follows: TGTGCCAGTAGGACACAGGGTGGGGCCACTGAAGCTTTCTTT.

The CDR3 sequence is CASSLDVLGQETQYF. CDR3 DNA: TGTGCCAGCAGCTTAGACGTACTAGGACAAGAGACCCAGTACTTC. V is TRBV7-2 and J is TRBJ2-5; possibly TRBD2 for D (5 bases). Germline V gene sequence: CDR1 SGHTA, CDR2 FQGNSA. V gave up 1 base and J gave up 2 bases, with 11 bases separating them. This CDR3 contains 15 residues.

Comment on this clone: The same CDR3 is also encoded by other DNA sequences in this sample. V and J are TRBV29-1 and TRBJ1-2; 8 positions match TRBD1. The CDR3 covers 12 residues. The ends lost 4 bases at V and 7 bases at J; junction bases unmatched: 5. The germline gives CDR1 SQVTM, CDR2 ANQGSEA. The CDR3 DNA follows: TGCAGCGTTGGAGGACAGGGAAGTGGCTACACCTTC. Amino acid sequence: CSVGGQGSGYTF.

V gene TRBV7-8 combines with J gene TRBJ2-1, with TRBD2 matching over 9 bases. This CDR3 is built from 18 residues. The ends lost 1 base at V and 0 bases at J; junction bases unmatched: 7. Germline V gene data show CDR1 as SGHVS and CDR2 as FQNEAQ. The CDR3 DNA sequence: TGTGCCAGCAGCTTAGTAGCGGGGGCCCGAATCTCCTACAATGAGCAGTTCTTC. Translated: CASSLVAGARISYNEQFF.

V gene TRBV5-1 combines with J gene TRBJ2-2; D unclear. Germline V lookup: CDR1 SGHRS, CDR2 YFSETQ. V lost 6 bases and J 5 bases, leaving 5 bases between the germline ends. The CDR3 length is 11 residues. CDR3 DNA sequence: TGCGCCAGCACCCTGACCGGGGAGCTGTTTTTT. Translated, it gives CASTLTGELFF.

The chain is built from TRBV4-3 and TRBJ2-1; 10 bases fit TRBD2. This CDR3 spans 19 amino acids. Germline values: CDR1 LGHNA, CDR2 YSLEER. V gave up 0 bases and J gave up 8 bases; unmatched junction bases: 16. CDR3 in amino acids: CASSQDYKKASGGGYEQFF. CDR3 nucleotide sequence: TGCGCCAGCAGCCAAGACTACAAAAAGGCTAGCGGGGGAGGGTATGAGCAGTTCTTC.

This clone turned up a few times. V and J are TRBV29-1 and TRBJ1-2; no clear D. The CDR3 extends over 14 amino acids. CDR1 and CDR2 from the germline V gene are SQVTM and ANQGSEA. The V end lost 2 bases, the J end lost 3 bases, and 13 bases lay between the germline ends. The CDR3, as DNA: TGCAGCGTTGAATCGTCCGGAAATGACTATGGCTACACCTTC. Translation: CSVESSGNDYGYTF.

The V gene is TRBV5-1, the J gene TRBJ2-2; 8 bases line up with TRBD1. V gave up 4 bases and J gave up 4 bases; unmatched junction bases: 6. Germline assignment: CDR1 SGHRS and CDR2 YFSETQ. The CDR3 has 15 residues. Here the CDR3 reads CASSVDRVGTGELFF. CDR3 DNA sequence: TGCGCCAGCAGCGTGGACAGGGTTGGCACCGGGGAGCTGTTTTTT.

There are a few counts of this clone. This chain connects TRBV5-5 to TRBJ2-4, with a possible D match to TRBD1 (6 bases). V dropped 4 bases and J dropped 0 bases, with 14 bases sitting between them. The CDR3 runs to 16 residues. The germline CDR1 and CDR2 sequences are SGHKS and YYEKEE (reference sequence). CDR3 nucleotides: TGTGCCAGCAGCCGGGACAATTTCGGAGCCAAAAACATTCAGTACTTC. This gives the protein CASSRDNFGAKNIQYF. The whole variable domain, filled in from reference TRBV5-5 and TRBJ2-4, reads DAGVTQSPTHLIKTRGQQVTLRCSPISGHKSVSWYQQVLGQGPQFIFQYYEKEERGRGNFPDRFSARQFPNYSSELNVNALLLGDSALYLCASSRDNFGAKNIQYFGAGTRLSVL.

This clone was counted between two and nine times. This chain links TRBV14 with TRBJ2-7; 7 bases are shared with TRBD1. CDR1 and CDR2 (germline): SGHDN, FVKESK. V shed 2 bases and J 1 base; nucleotides not matched to a gene: 8. CDR3 length equals 16 residues. The CDR3 sequence: CASSQRQGEGSYEQYF. The CDR3 coding sequence is TGTGCCAGCAGCCAAAGACAGGGTGAAGGATCCTACGAGCAGTACTTC.

This clone was found once. The V and J genes are TRBV25-1 and TRBJ2-7; D not certain. The CDR3 covers 14 residues. Germline loops: CDR1 MGHDK, CDR2 SYGVNS. Trimming pared 2 bases from V and 6 bases from J, leaving 14 bases between. CDR3 DNA: TGTGCCAGCAGTGAAGGTATTACTGTAAGCGAGCAGTACTTC. Translation gives CASSEGITVSEQYF.

The chain joins TRBV6-6 to TRBJ2-3; TRBD2 is a possible D gene (5 bases). Trimming took 2 bases from V and 1 from J, leaving 13 bases between them. CDR1 MNHNY and CDR2 SVGAGI come from the germline V gene (reference sequence). This CDR3 has 16 amino acids. CDR3 nucleotide sequence: TGTGCCAGCAGTTACGAGGGTAACAAGCGCACAGATACGCAGTATTTT. It encodes CASSYEGNKRTDTQYF.

The chain uses TRBV7-6 and TRBJ2-1; D possibly corresponds to TRBD1 (5 bases). V dropped 4 bases and J dropped 7 bases, with 11 bases sitting between them. In germline, CDR1 is SGHVS, CDR2 FNYEAQ. CDR3 length: 13 amino acids. The CDR3 nucleotides are TGTGCCAGCAGCTGGACATATGGGAATGAGCAGTTCTTC. Residues: CASSWTYGNEQFF.

This clone has a handful of counts. V is TRBV7-3 and J is TRBJ2-3, with D tentatively TRBD2 (7 bases). The V end lost 2 bases, the J end lost 1 base, and 10 bases lay between the germline ends. Germline values: CDR1 SGHTA, CDR2 FQGTGA. The CDR3 sequence is 15 residues long. The CDR3 DNA is TGTGCCAGCAGCTTACGGGGGGCCCGCACAGATACGCAGTATTTT. Translation gives CASSLRGARTDTQYF.

This chain uses TRBV7-9 with TRBJ2-7, with a tentative D call TRBD2 (6 bases). Per the germline V gene, CDR1 is SEHNR and CDR2 is FQNEAQ (reference sequence). This CDR3 contains 12 residues. V was cut by 4 bases and J by 6 bases, with 10 bases left in between. CDR3 amino acids: CASSSGLREQYF. DNA for the CDR3: TGTGCCAGCAGCTCGGGACTTCGCGAGCAGTACTTC.

This sequence joins TRBV7-2 and TRBJ2-7; D gene uncertain. The germline V and J ends were trimmed by 4 bases and 3 bases, with 13 bases remaining between them. CDR1 is SGHTA and CDR2 is FQGNSA in the germline V gene. This CDR3 contains 14 residues. CDR3 nucleotides: TGTGCCAGCAGCTCCTATGGGGATGTCTACGAGCAGTACTTC. Residues: CASSSYGDVYEQYF.

V is TRBV5-1 and J is TRBJ2-7; D possibly uses TRBD1 or TRBD2 (5 bases each). Germline CDR1 SGHRS, CDR2 YFSETQ. V was pared by 5 bases and J by 2 bases, with 17 bases between. This CDR3 has 15 residues. CDR3 sequence (DNA): TGCGCCAGCAGATTCGCTAACGGGGCGGCCTACGAGCAGTACTTC. Encoded protein: CASRFANGAAYEQYF. Based on the CDR3 plus reference TRBV5-1 and TRBJ2-7, the full variable domain is KAGVTQTPRYLIKTRGQQVTLSCSPISGHRSVSWYQQTPGQGLQFLFEYFSETQRNKGNFPGRFSGRQFSNSRSEMNVSTLELGDSALYLCASRFANGAAYEQYFGPGTRLTVT.